This T cell receptor beta chain was obtained from a study of T-cell memory formation after mild COVID-19. TCRdb re-called the 5' RACE reads with MiXCR, one entry per CDR3 protein. The sample consists of a few hundred thousand distinct CDR3 sequences, just under 20% of them appearing once. The CDR3 extends over 16 amino acids. V was shortened by 5 bases and J by 1 base, with 17 bases between the two germline ends. The germline gives CDR1 MNHNY, CDR2 SVGAGI (reference sequence). The chain uses TRBV6-6 and TRBJ1-1, with D possibly TRBD1 on 6 matching bases. Sequencing used PBMCs or a T cell subset sorted from them (not recorded which). This TCR derives from a young man who had mild COVID-19 (a few samples of this study predate the infection). Cell type and time point are not known. The CDR3 is CASSQLGGPANTEAFF. CDR3 coding DNA: TGTGCCAGCAGTCAACTCGGGGGGCCCGCGAACACTGAAGCTTTCTTT.